The 30 T cell receptor beta chains listed next were all sequenced from one sample in a study of blood T cell repertoires in COVID-19. Using immunoSEQ multiplex PCR, the repertoire was profiled, and TCRdb retains in-frame clones only, with some absent. This table holds about 69,000 clones, around 77% found once. What was sequenced was peripheral blood. All receptors derive from a man aged 55 to 69 with acute or convalescent COVID-19.

The chain recombines TRBV10-1 with TRBJ1-1; D is undetermined. V lost 3 bases to trimming and J lost 0 bases, with 5 bases between them. The CDR3 loop spans 13 amino acids. Per the germline V gene, CDR1 is WNHNN and CDR2 is SYGVQD (reference sequence). CDR3 sequence (DNA): TGCGCCAGCAGTGAAGTAGTGAACACTGAAGCTTTCTTT. Its protein product is CASSEVVNTEAFF.

The rearrangement uses TRBV7-2 and TRBJ1-1; no clear D. CDR1 is SGHTA and CDR2 is FQGNSA in the germline V gene. The CDR3 is 13 amino acids. V was clipped by 3 bases and J by 4 bases, with 9 bases between them. This chain's CDR3 is CASSFVVSTEAFF. The CDR3 coding sequence is TGTGCCAGCAGCTTTGTTGTTAGCACTGAAGCTTTCTTT. Combining the CDR3 with reference TRBV7-2 and TRBJ1-1 gives the whole variable domain GAGVSQSPSNKVTEKGKDVELRCDPISGHTALYWYRQSLGQGLEFLIYFQGNSAPDKSGLPSDRFSAERTGGSVSTLTIQRTQQEDSAVYLCASSFVVSTEAFFGQGTRLTVV.

V and J are TRBV29-1 and TRBJ2-5; D is perhaps TRBD2 (5 bases). This CDR3 is built from 12 residues. V shed 4 bases and J shed 5 bases, with 11 bases lying between them. Germline CDR1 and CDR2: SQVTM and ANQGSEA. This CDR3 is CSVVRGSETQYF. For the CDR3, the DNA is TGCAGCGTTGTTCGGGGTTCGGAGACCCAGTACTTC.

CDR3 region: CASRASSGANVLTF. In DNA, the CDR3 is TGTGCCAGCCGAGCTAGCTCTGGGGCCAACGTCCTGACTTTC. The rearrangement uses TRBV18 and TRBJ2-6; D ambiguous. This CDR3 comprises 14 residues. The germline CDR1 and CDR2 sequences are KGHSH and LQKENI. V dropped 8 bases and J dropped 0 bases, with 8 bases sitting between them.

The J gene is TRBJ1-1, the V gene TRBV6-5, with D possibly being TRBD1 (5 bases). V gave up 7 bases and J gave up 2 bases, with 14 bases separating them. CDR1 and CDR2 from the germline V gene are MNHEY and SVGAGI. The CDR3 runs 14 residues. The CDR3 nucleotides read TGTGCCAGCACCAAACGACAGAGAAACACTGAAGCTTTCTTT. Translating gives CASTKRQRNTEAFF.

The chain couples TRBV5-1 to TRBJ1-2, with D possibly matching TRBD1 (6 bases). The V and J ends lost 4 bases and 4 bases respectively, with 11 bases between them. In germline, CDR1 is SGHRS, CDR2 YFSETQ. The CDR3 extends over 13 amino acids. The CDR3 DNA reads TGCGCCAGCAGCCCCGGACAGAGCTATGGCTACACCTTC. Its translation: CASSPGQSYGYTF.

The V and J genes are TRBV6-4 and TRBJ2-1; 8 nucleotides agree with TRBD2. After removal of 0 bases from V and 3 bases from J, the junction contained 1 base not matched to a gene. This CDR3 is built from 15 residues. Germline V gene lookup returns CDR1 MRHNA and CDR2 SNTAGT. DNA for the CDR3: TGTGCCAGCAGTGACTCAGGGACTAGCTACAATGAGCAGTTCTTC. Translation gives CASSDSGTSYNEQFF.

The chain recombines TRBV12-5 with TRBJ2-1; no firm D call. The V gene lost 0 bases and the J gene lost 8 bases, with 2 bases spanning the gap. Germline CDR1 reads LGHNT; CDR2 reads FRNRAP. The CDR3 totals 11 residues. The CDR3 region is CASGLVDEQFF. CDR3 bases: TGTGCTAGTGGTTTGGTCGATGAGCAGTTCTTC.

The rearrangement links TRBV7-2 to TRBJ1-3; D uncertain. Per the germline V gene, CDR1 is SGHTA and CDR2 is FQGNSA. The CDR3 consists of 14 residues. V was pared by 1 base and J by 2 bases, with 6 bases between. The CDR3 DNA is TGTGCCAGCAGCTTAGGCCTAGCTGGAAACACCATATATTTT. It is translated as CASSLGLAGNTIYF.

The J gene is TRBJ1-4, the V gene TRBV7-9, with 7 bases identical to TRBD1. The CDR3 extends over 14 amino acids. The trim removed 2 bases at V and 8 bases at J, leaving 5 bases unmatched. Germline loops: CDR1 SEHNR, CDR2 FQNEAQ (reference sequence). CDR3 residues: CASSLHQGEEKLFF. DNA for the CDR3: TGTGCCAGCAGCTTACATCAGGGGGAAGAAAAACTGTTTTTT.

The rearrangement uses TRBV27 and TRBJ1-2; D possibly corresponds to TRBD1 (6 bases). Germline CDR1 and CDR2: MNHEY and SMNVEV (reference sequence). The V and J ends lost 3 bases and 6 bases respectively, with 20 bases between them. The CDR3 contains 16 residues. Here the CDR3 reads CASSFYQQGRVDGYTF. The CDR3 DNA reads TGTGCCAGCAGTTTTTATCAACAGGGTAGGGTCGATGGCTACACCTTC.

The chain carries TRBV19 and TRBJ1-1, with TRBD1 as a possible D gene (6 bases). The CDR3 runs to 17 residues. Germline V gene data show CDR1 as LNHDA and CDR2 as SQIVND (reference sequence). With 1 base removed from V and 1 base from J, the gap between germline ends came to 16 bases. CDR3 sequence: CASSIAGRGTRNTEAFF. The CDR3 DNA follows: TGTGCCAGTAGTATAGCAGGGAGGGGGACAAGGAACACTGAAGCTTTCTTT.

The V and J genes are TRBV7-3 and TRBJ1-4; D gene ambiguous. The CDR3 has 15 residues. Germline values: CDR1 SGHTA, CDR2 FQGTGA. Between the trimmed V and J ends, which lost 0 bases and 8 bases, there was a span of 13 bases. CDR3 protein: CASSLTGSRQEKLFF. CDR3 nucleotide sequence: TGTGCCAGCAGCTTAACAGGAAGCAGACAAGAAAAACTGTTTTTT. Full variable domain (missing parts from reference TRBV7-3 and TRBJ1-4): GAGVSQTPSNKVTEKGKYVELRCDPISGHTALYWYRQSLGQGPEFLIYFQGTGAADDSGLPNDRFFAVRPEGSVSTLKIQRTERGDSAVYLCASSLTGSRQEKLFFGSGTQLSVL.

V usage is TRBV3-1 (or the pseudogene TRBV3-2) and J usage is TRBJ1-1; 8 bases align to TRBD1. This CDR3 is built from 12 residues. Germline assignment: CDR1 LGHDT and CDR2 YNNKEL (reference sequence). Unmatched junction bases numbered 8, after V lost 6 bases and J lost 11 bases. The CDR3 protein is CASRNGQGSAFF. The CDR3 nucleotides are TGTGCCAGCAGAAACGGACAGGGCAGCGCTTTCTTT.

This chain joins TRBV10-3 and TRBJ1-1; D is possibly TRBD1 (6 bases). Deletions cut 5 bases from V and 0 bases from J, with 13 bases between. CDR3 length equals 15 residues. Germline CDR1 reads ENHRY; CDR2 reads SYGVKD. CDR3 DNA sequence: TGTGCCATCAGTCCCGGGACAAGGATGAACACTGAAGCTTTCTTT. It codes for CAISPGTRMNTEAFF.

The chain recombines TRBV6-5 with TRBJ1-6, with 9 bases that match TRBD1. Trimming cost V 0 bases and J 9 bases; bases outside gene matches: 3. The CDR3 runs 15 residues. Germline loops: CDR1 MNHEY, CDR2 SVGAGI. CDR3 DNA: TGTGCCAGCAGTTACTCCGGGACAGGGACTTCACCCCTCCACTTT. This translates into CASSYSGTGTSPLHF.

The chain has TRBV5-1 and TRBJ1-4, with a weak D call TRBD1 (5 bases). Per germline, CDR1 SGHRS and CDR2 YFSETQ. V was cut by 0 bases and J by 7 bases, with 13 bases left in between. This CDR3 contains 15 residues. CDR3 residues: CASSLGPLGGEKLFF. The CDR3 DNA is TGCGCCAGCAGCTTGGGACCCTTGGGGGGTGAAAAACTGTTTTTT.

In its sample, this clone ranks as large. This chain links TRBV6-5 with TRBJ1-1; D gene unclear. V was cut by 6 bases and J by 0 bases, with 5 bases left in between. The CDR3 spans 12 residues. Per the germline V gene, CDR1 is MNHEY and CDR2 is SVGAGI. CDR3 loop: CASSQMNTEAFF. CDR3 DNA: TGTGCCAGCAGCCAGATGAACACTGAAGCTTTCTTT.

The chain recombines TRBV5-6 with TRBJ1-5, with D possibly being TRBD1 (6 bases). V shed 4 bases and J shed 5 bases, with 19 bases lying between them. The CDR3 has 16 residues. CDR1 is SGHDT, CDR2 YYEEEE, per germline. The CDR3, as DNA: TGTGCCAGCAGCAAGCTCGGGGGGGGCGAGGATCAGCCCCAGCATTTT. Amino acid sequence: CASSKLGGGEDQPQHF.

J is TRBJ2-3 and V is TRBV7-3; D might be TRBD2 (6 bases). V lost 5 bases, J lost 3 bases, and 12 bases lay in between. Germline lookup yields CDR1 SGHTA and CDR2 FQGTGA. This CDR3 spans 14 amino acids. The chain's CDR3 is CASSPGGGTDTQYF. In nucleotides, the CDR3 is TGTGCCAGCAGCCCCGGGGGAGGAACAGATACGCAGTATTTT.

The V gene is TRBV18, the J gene TRBJ2-5, with TRBD2 identical over 8 bases. Looked up from germline, CDR1 is KGHSH and CDR2 is LQKENI. The CDR3 covers 16 residues. Unmatched junction bases numbered 10, after V lost 3 bases and J lost 4 bases. CDR3 DNA: TGTGCCAGCTCACCCCCGACCGGGGGGGTGTCAGAGACCCAGTACTTC. Protein sequence: CASSPPTGGVSETQYF.

The chain carries TRBV18 and TRBJ1-1; perhaps TRBD1 as D (5 bases). The CDR3 spans 16 residues. Germline-derived CDR1 and CDR2 are KGHSH and LQKENI. V was trimmed by 3 bases and J by 3 bases, leaving 17 bases between them. The CDR3 is CASSPASAGRDTEAFF. In DNA, the CDR3 is TGTGCCAGCTCACCCGCTAGTGCGGGGCGCGACACTGAAGCTTTCTTT.

The chain employs TRBV5-1 and TRBJ1-2; no clear D. CDR1 and CDR2 (germline): SGHRS, YFSETQ. Trimming took off 3 bases at V and 6 bases at J, with 12 bases between the two ends. The CDR3 is made up of 13 amino acids. The CDR3, as DNA: TGCGCCAGCAGCTGGCAGGACGGGGATGGCTACACCTTC. The encoded protein is CASSWQDGDGYTF.

V is TRBV11-2 and J is TRBJ1-3, with D unclear. Germline CDR1 reads SGHAT; CDR2 reads FQNNGV. V shed 3 bases and J shed 0 bases, with 6 bases lying between them. This CDR3 is 14 amino acids long. The CDR3 is CASSFAGSGNTIYF. The CDR3 bases are TGTGCCAGCAGCTTCGCCGGCTCTGGAAACACCATATATTTT.

This clone was picked up a small number of times. Different DNA sequences within this sample yield the same CDR3. The rearrangement links TRBV12-3 or TRBV12-4 to TRBJ1-2, with a weak D call TRBD1 (6 bases). Between the trimmed V and J ends, which lost 6 bases and 4 bases, there was a span of 6 bases. This CDR3 comprises 11 residues. Here the CDR3 reads CASSRGYGYTF. CDR3 coding DNA: TGTGCCAGCAGCAGGGGCTATGGCTACACCTTC.

This chain connects TRBV5-8 to TRBJ2-7; D perhaps matches TRBD1 (6 bases). Germline V gives CDR1 SGHTS, CDR2 YDEGEE. Trimming took 7 bases from V and 5 from J, leaving 16 bases between them. The CDR3 sequence is 13 residues long. This CDR3 is CASRLLRGNEQYF. DNA for the CDR3: TGTGCCAGCCGACTGTTGAGGGGGAACGAGCAGTACTTC.

The DNA of the CDR3 is TGTGCCAGCAGTTACTCCCGTTTGGACTACCCCCACAATGAGCAGTTCTTC. Its translation is CASSYSRLDYPHNEQFF. The V call is TRBV6-2 or TRBV6-3, the J call TRBJ2-1, with D possibly TRBD2 on 6 matching bases. This CDR3 contains 17 residues. The V end lost 0 bases, the J end lost 5 bases, and 17 bases lay between the germline ends. Germline V gene lookup returns CDR1 MNHEY and CDR2 SVGEGT.

The genes are TRBV6-2 or TRBV6-3 and TRBJ2-7; D is uncertain. The germline V gene encodes CDR1 MNHEY and CDR2 SVGEGT. Trimming took 0 bases from V and 0 from J, leaving 6 bases between them. The CDR3 covers 14 residues. CDR3 DNA: TGTGCCAGCAGTTACTCGGCCCTCTCCTACGAGCAGTACTTC. Residues: CASSYSALSYEQYF.

The CDR3 DNA sequence: TGTGCCAGCAGTGAAAGTTACGGACGGAGGGTCTTCGACGAGCAGTACTTC. Its protein product is CASSESYGRRVFDEQYF. The chain recombines TRBV2 with TRBJ2-7, with TRBD2 as a possible D gene (6 bases). CDR1 SNHLY and CDR2 FYNNEI come from the germline V gene. V lost 2 bases, J lost 5 bases, and 22 bases lay in between. The CDR3 contains 17 residues. The entire variable domain, with the rest obtained from reference TRBV2 and TRBJ2-7, is as follows: EPEVTQTPSHQVTQMGQEVILRCVPISNHLYFYWYRQILGQKVEFLVSFYNNEISEKSEIFDDQFSVERPDGSNFTLKIRSTKLEDSAMYFCASSESYGRRVFDEQYFGPGTRLTVT.

Concerning this clone itself: One end of the junction is discordant with germline, which a read error may explain. The chain links TRBV11-3 to TRBJ1-1, with D tentatively TRBD1 (6 bases). CDR1 is SGHNT, CDR2 YENEEA, per germline. The CDR3 runs 12 residues. The CDR3, as DNA: TGTGCCAGCAGTCTTGGGGACACTAAAGCTTTCTTT. Its protein is CASSLGDTKAFF.